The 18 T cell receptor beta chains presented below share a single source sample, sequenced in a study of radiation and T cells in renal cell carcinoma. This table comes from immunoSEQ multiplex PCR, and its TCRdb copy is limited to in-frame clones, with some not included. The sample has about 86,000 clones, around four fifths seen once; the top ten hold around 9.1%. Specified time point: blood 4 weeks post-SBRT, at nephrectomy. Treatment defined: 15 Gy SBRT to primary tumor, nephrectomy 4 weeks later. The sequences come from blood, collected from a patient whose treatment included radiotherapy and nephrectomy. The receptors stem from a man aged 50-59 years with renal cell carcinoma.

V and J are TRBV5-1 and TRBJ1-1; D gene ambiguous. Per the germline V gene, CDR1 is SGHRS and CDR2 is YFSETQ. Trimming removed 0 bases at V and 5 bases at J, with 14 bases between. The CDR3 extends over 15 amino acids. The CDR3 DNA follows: TGCGCCAGCAGCTTGGCCGAGAAGGGTCCGACTGAAGCTTTCTTT. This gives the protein CASSLAEKGPTEAFF.

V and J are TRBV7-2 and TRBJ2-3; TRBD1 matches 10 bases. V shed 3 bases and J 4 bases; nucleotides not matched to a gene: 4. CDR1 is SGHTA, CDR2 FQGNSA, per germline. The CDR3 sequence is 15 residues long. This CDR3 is CASSFRDRGSDTQYF. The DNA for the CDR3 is TGTGCCAGCAGCTTCCGGGACAGGGGTTCAGATACGCAGTATTTT. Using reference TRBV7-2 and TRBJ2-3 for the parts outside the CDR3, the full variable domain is GAGVSQSPSNKVTEKGKDVELRCDPISGHTALYWYRQSLGQGLEFLIYFQGNSAPDKSGLPSDRFSAERTGGSVSTLTIQRTQQEDSAVYLCASSFRDRGSDTQYFGPGTRLTVL.

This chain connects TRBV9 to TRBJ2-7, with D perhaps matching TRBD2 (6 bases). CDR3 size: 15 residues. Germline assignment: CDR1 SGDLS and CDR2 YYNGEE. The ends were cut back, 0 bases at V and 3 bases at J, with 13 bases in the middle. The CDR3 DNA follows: TGTGCCAGCAGCGTAGATAGCGGTTCCATCTACGAGCAGTACTTC. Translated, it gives CASSVDSGSIYEQYF.

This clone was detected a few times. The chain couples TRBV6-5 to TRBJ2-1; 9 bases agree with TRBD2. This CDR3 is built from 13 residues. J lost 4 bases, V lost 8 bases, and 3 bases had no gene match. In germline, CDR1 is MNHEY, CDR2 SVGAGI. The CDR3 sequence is CASGTSGYNEQFF. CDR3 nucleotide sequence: TGTGCCAGCGGCACTAGCGGGTACAATGAGCAGTTCTTC.

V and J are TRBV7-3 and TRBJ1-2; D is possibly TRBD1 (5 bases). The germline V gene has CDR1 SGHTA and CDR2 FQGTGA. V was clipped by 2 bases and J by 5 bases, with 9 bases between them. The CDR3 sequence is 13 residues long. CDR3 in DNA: TGTGCCAGCAGCTTACCGGGGGGGTATGGCTACACCTTC. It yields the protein CASSLPGGYGYTF.

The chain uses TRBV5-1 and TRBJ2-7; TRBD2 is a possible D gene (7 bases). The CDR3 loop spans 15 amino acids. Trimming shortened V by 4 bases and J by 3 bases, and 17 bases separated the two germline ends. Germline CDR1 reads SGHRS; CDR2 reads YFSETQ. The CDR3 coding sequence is TGCGCCAGCAGCCCCCCGAGCGGGACACACTACGAGCAGTACTTC. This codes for CASSPPSGTHYEQYF. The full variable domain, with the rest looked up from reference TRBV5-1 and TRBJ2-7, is KAGVTQTPRYLIKTRGQQVTLSCSPISGHRSVSWYQQTPGQGLQFLFEYFSETQRNKGNFPGRFSGRQFSNSRSEMNVSTLELGDSALYLCASSPPSGTHYEQYFGPGTRLTVT.

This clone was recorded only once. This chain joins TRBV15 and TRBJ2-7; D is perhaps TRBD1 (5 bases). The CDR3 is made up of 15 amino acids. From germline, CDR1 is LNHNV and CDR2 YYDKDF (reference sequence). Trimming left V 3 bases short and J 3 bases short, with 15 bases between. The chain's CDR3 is CATSSPQGNGYEQYF. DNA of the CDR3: TGTGCCACCAGCAGCCCTCAGGGAAACGGCTACGAGCAGTACTTC.

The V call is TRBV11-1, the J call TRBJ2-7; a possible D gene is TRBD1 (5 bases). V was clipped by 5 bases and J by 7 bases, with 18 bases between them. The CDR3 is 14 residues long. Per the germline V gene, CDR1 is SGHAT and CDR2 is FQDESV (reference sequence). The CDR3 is CASSVSQGFGEQYF. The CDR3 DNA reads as TGTGCCAGCAGCGTGTCGCAGGGTTTCGGGGAGCAGTACTTC. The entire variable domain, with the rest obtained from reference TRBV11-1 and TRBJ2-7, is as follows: EAEVAQSPRYKITEKSQAVAFWCDPISGHATLYWYRQILGQGPELLVQFQDESVVDDSQLPKDRFSAERLKGVDSTLKIQPAELGDSAMYLCASSVSQGFGEQYFGPGTRLTVT.

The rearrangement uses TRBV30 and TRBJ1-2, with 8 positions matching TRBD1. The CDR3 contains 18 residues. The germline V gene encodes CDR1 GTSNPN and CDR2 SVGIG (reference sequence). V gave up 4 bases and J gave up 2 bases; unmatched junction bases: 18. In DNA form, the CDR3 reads TGTGCCTGGAAAAAAATAATAAGTAGTGGGACAGGCAACTATGGCTACACCTTC. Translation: CAWKKIISSGTGNYGYTF.

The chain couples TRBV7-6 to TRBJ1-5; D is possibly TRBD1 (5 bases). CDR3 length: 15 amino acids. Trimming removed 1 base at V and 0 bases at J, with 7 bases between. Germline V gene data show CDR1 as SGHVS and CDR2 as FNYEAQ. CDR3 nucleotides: TGTGCCAGCAGCTTAGGACAGCTTAGCAATCAGCCCCAGCATTTT. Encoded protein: CASSLGQLSNQPQHF.

CDR3 DNA: TGCAGTACCCTGAGCGGGTATGGCTACACCTTC. This codes for CSTLSGYGYTF. The chain links TRBV20-1 to TRBJ1-2, with no clear D. The germline CDR1 and CDR2 sequences are DFQATT and SNEGSKA (reference sequence). The CDR3 spans 11 residues. V shed 8 bases and J shed 5 bases, with 12 bases lying between them.

CDR3 sequence (DNA): TGTGCCAGAAGCCTGGAGACAGGGCTAGCGGGAATGGATACGCAGTATTTT. This codes for CARSLETGLAGMDTQYF. The rearrangement links TRBV7-5 to TRBJ2-3; the table names TRBD2, a call not compared with the DNA. TRBV7-5 is a listed pseudogene. This CDR3 spans 17 amino acids.

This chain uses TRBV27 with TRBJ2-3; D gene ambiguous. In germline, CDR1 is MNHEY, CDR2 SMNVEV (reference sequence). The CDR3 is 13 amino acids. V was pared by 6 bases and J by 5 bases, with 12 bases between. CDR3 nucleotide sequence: TGTGCCAGCAGCCTCCCCAGCCGAGATACGCAGTATTTT. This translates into CASSLPSRDTQYF.

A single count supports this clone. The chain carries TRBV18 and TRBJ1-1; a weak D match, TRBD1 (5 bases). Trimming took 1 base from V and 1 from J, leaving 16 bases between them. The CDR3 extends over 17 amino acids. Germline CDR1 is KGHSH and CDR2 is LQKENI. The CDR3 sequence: CASSPRGSGPPNTEAFF. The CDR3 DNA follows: TGTGCCAGCTCACCACGTGGTTCAGGGCCGCCGAACACTGAAGCTTTCTTT.

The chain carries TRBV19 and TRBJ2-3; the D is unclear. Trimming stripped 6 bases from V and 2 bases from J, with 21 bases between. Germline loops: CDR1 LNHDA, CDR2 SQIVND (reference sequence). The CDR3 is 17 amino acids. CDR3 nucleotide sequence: TGTGCCAGTAGCTCGATGACCGGGCCTGGAGACACAGATACGCAGTATTTT. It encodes CASSSMTGPGDTDTQYF.

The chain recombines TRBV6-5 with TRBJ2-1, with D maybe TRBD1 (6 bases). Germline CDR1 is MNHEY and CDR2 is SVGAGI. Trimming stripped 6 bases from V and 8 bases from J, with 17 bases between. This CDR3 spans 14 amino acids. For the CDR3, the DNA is TGTGCCAGCAGCCTACAGGGAACTGGCGATGAGCAGTTCTTC. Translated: CASSLQGTGDEQFF.

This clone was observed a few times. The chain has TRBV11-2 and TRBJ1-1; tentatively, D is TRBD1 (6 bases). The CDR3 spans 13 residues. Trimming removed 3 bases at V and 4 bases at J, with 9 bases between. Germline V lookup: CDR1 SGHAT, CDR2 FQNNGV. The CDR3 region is CASSFRGATEAFF. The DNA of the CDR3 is TGTGCCAGCAGCTTCAGGGGCGCCACTGAAGCTTTCTTT.

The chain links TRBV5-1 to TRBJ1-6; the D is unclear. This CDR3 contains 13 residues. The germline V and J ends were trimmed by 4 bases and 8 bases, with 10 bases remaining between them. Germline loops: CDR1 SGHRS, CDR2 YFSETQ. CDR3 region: CASSLAVDSPLHF. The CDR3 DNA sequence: TGCGCCAGCAGCCTCGCTGTAGATTCACCCCTCCACTTT.